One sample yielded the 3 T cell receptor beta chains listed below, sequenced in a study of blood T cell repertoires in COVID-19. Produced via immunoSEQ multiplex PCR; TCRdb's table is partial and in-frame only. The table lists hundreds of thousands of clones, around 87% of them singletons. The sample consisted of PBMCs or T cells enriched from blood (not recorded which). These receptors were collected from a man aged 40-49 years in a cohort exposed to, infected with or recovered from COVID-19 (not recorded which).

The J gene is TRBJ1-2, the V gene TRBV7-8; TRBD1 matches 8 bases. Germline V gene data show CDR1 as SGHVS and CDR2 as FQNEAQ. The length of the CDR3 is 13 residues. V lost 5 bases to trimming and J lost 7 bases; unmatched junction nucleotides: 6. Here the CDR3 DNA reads TGTGCCAGCAGCCCCAGGACAGGGAGTGGCTACACCTTC. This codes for CASSPRTGSGYTF.

Here the CDR3 DNA reads TGTGCCAGCAGTTACGATAGCGGTCCTTCCTACGAGCAGTACTTC. This translates into CASSYDSGPSYEQYF. V is TRBV6-6 and J is TRBJ2-7, with TRBD2 as a possible D gene (6 bases). There are 15 residues in the CDR3. The ends were cut back, 2 bases at V and 1 base at J, with 12 bases in the middle. Germline V CDR1 and CDR2: MNHNY, SVGAGI (reference sequence).

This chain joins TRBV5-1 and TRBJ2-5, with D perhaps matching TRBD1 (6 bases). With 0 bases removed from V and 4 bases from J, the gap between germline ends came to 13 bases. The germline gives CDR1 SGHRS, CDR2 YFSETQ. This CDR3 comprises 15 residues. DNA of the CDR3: TGCGCCAGCAGCTTGGGAACAACAGGGATAGAGACCCAGTACTTC. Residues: CASSLGTTGIETQYF.